This is a list of T cell receptor beta chains from one sample in a study of T-cell reconstitution after alpha-beta-depleted transplantation in children. Each CDR3 protein gets one entry after TCRdb re-called the PCR reads with MiXCR. The sample consists of some 500,000 distinct CDR3 sequences, over 25% of them appearing once. The sequencing here drew on PBMCs from the stem cell graft donor, taken from the stem cell graft. All receptors come from a human donor who donated a stem cell graft to a child with aplastic anemia. Both conserved end residues are part of each CDR3. D genes are given only for firm matches. Size is stated for part of the rows, as once, few or many counts, or as a class when the clone is expanded.

v_call	clone_size	j_call	d_call	cdr3_nt	cdr3_aa
TRBV11-2	.	TRBJ2-1	TRBD2	TGTGCCAGCAGCCGACCCTCCGGGACTAGCGAATCCTACAATGAGCAGTTCTTC	CASSRPSGTSESYNEQFF
TRBV5-1	few	TRBJ2-2	.	TGCGCCAGCAGCTTGGCCCCGCCCGGGGAGCTGTTTTTT	CASSLAPPGELFF
TRBV7-2	.	TRBJ1-2	.	TGTGCCAGCAGCTTAGATCTTCCAGCTAACTATGGCTACACCTTC	CASSLDLPANYGYTF
TRBV24-1	.	TRBJ2-3	.	TGTGCCACCAGTGATTGGGACGGATTTACGCAGTATTTT	CATSDWDGFTQYF
TRBV29-1	.	TRBJ2-2	TRBD1	TGCAGCGTTGGACGGACAGGTGTCACCGGGGAGCTGTTTTTT	CSVGRTGVTGELFF
TRBV20-1	.	TRBJ1-1	.	TGCAGTGCTAGAGATGGACCGCCCGGGACCGGGAGCACTGAAGCTTTCTTT	CSARDGPPGTGSTEAFF
TRBV5-1	.	TRBJ1-2	.	TGCGCCAGCAGCTCTAGACAGGCCCCCTATGGCTACACCTTC	CASSSRQAPYGYTF
TRBV28	.	TRBJ2-1	.	TGTGCCAGCAGTTCCAATCGACTACCGGCGGGTGAGCAGTTCTTC	CASSSNRLPAGEQFF
TRBV12-3/TRBV12-4	.	TRBJ1-6	TRBD1	TGTGCCAGTCGACAGGGCGGTCATGGTTCACCCCTCCACTTT	CASRQGGHGSPLHF
TRBV7-6	.	TRBJ2-1	.	TGTGCCAGCGGCCCCGGGGCGGGGGCGAGGAATGAGCAGTTCTTC	CASGPGAGARNEQFF
TRBV7-9	.	TRBJ2-2	TRBD1	TGTGCCAGCAGCGGACAGGACAGGGCCGGGGAGCTGTTTTTT	CASSGQDRAGELFF
TRBV20-1	.	TRBJ2-2	TRBD1	TGCAGTGCTGAAACAGGGGGGACGAACACCGGGGAGCTGTTTTTT	CSAETGGTNTGELFF
TRBV12-3/TRBV12-4	.	TRBJ2-1	TRBD2	TGTGCCAGCAGTCTCTCACAAGGGACTAGCGGAAGAGATGAGCAGTTCTTC	CASSLSQGTSGRDEQFF
TRBV28	few	TRBJ2-1	.	TGTGCCAGCCAAGGGGGAGGTTCCTACAATGAGCAGTTCTTC	CASQGGGSYNEQFF
TRBV4-3	few	TRBJ2-1	.	TGCGCCAGCAGCCAAGATTACAGGAGAGGAAATGAGCAGTTCTTC	CASSQDYRRGNEQFF
TRBV27	.	TRBJ1-1	.	TGTGCCAGCAGGACCTTGGACGAGTGGGGGACTGAAGCTTTCTTT	CASRTLDEWGTEAFF
TRBV29-1	.	TRBJ2-3	.	TGCAGCGTTCTTGTTACTTCAGGGCGGGATACGCAGTATTTT	CSVLVTSGRDTQYF
TRBV19	.	TRBJ1-1	.	TGTGCCAGTACAGAGGACAGTTACACTGAAGCTTTCTTT	CASTEDSYTEAFF
TRBV4-3	few	TRBJ2-7	.	TGCGCCAGCAGCCAAGGACCAATAAAGTCCTACGAGCAGTACTTC	CASSQGPIKSYEQYF
TRBV6-2/TRBV6-3	few	TRBJ1-3	.	TGTGCCAGCAGTTACCGACAGCGGACTACTCTCTCTGGAAACACCATATATTTT	CASSYRQRTTLSGNTIYF